Shown below are 28 T cell receptor beta chains from a single sample sequenced in a study of blood T cell repertoires in COVID-19. Method: immunoSEQ multiplex PCR; TCRdb's copy keeps in-frame clones and lacks some. Of 200,000 or so clones in the sample, around 77% were seen once. The specimen was peripheral blood. The receptors stem from a man between 60 and 75 years old with active or convalescent COVID-19.

This clone appeared a few times. The chain couples TRBV7-2 to TRBJ2-7, with TRBD2 as a possible D gene (5 bases). Trimming stripped 5 bases from V and 2 bases from J, with 10 bases between. Per the germline V gene, CDR1 is SGHTA and CDR2 is FQGNSA. This CDR3 is 13 amino acids long. This CDR3 reads CASSPQTTYEQYF. For the CDR3, the DNA is TGTGCCAGCAGCCCCCAGACTACCTACGAGCAGTACTTC.

The V call is TRBV7-2, the J call TRBJ2-1; D possibly corresponds to TRBD2 (6 bases). There are 15 residues in the CDR3. Germline values: CDR1 SGHTA, CDR2 FQGNSA. Trimming pared 4 bases from V and 3 bases from J, leaving 13 bases between. The CDR3 protein is CASSSRGSGYNEQFF. In DNA, the CDR3 is TGTGCCAGCAGCTCCCGCGGTAGCGGCTACAATGAGCAGTTCTTC.

This chain connects TRBV27 to TRBJ2-1, with 9 bases lining up with TRBD2. Germline loops: CDR1 MNHEY, CDR2 SMNVEV (reference sequence). The CDR3 is 16 residues long. The junction had 7 bases not matched to a gene; V was cut back by 4 bases and J by 3 bases. CDR3 residues: CASSYSSGSFYNEQFF. Written as DNA, the CDR3 is TGTGCCAGCAGTTATAGTAGCGGGAGTTTCTACAATGAGCAGTTCTTC.

This rearrangement joins TRBV18 to TRBJ2-3; a possible D gene is TRBD2 (5 bases). Per the germline V gene, CDR1 is KGHSH and CDR2 is LQKENI. The CDR3 is 13 amino acids. V lost 2 bases and J 3 bases, leaving 6 bases between the germline ends. The CDR3 DNA sequence: TGTGCCAGCTCACCAAGGAGGACAGATACGCAGTATTTT. This gives the protein CASSPRRTDTQYF. The entire variable domain, with the rest obtained from reference TRBV18 and TRBJ2-3, is as follows: NAGVMQNPRHLVRRRGQEARLRCSPMKGHSHVYWYRQLPEEGLKFMVYLQKENIIDESGMPKERFSAEFPKEGPSILRIQQVVRGDSAAYFCASSPRRTDTQYFGPGTRLTVL.

V gene TRBV28 combines with J gene TRBJ1-2; 8 bases map to TRBD1. CDR3 size: 15 residues. Per germline, CDR1 MDHEN and CDR2 SYDVKM. Trimming at V came to 5 bases and at J to 8 bases, leaving 13 bases not matched to a gene. CDR3 sequence reads: CASSASGQGSPGYTF. The CDR3 bases are TGTGCCAGCAGTGCAAGTGGACAGGGTTCGCCCGGCTACACCTTC.

The genes are TRBV24-1 and TRBJ2-7, with 7 bases that match TRBD1. Germline V gene sequence: CDR1 KGHDR, CDR2 SFDVKD. V was clipped by 5 bases and J by 6 bases; unmatched bases: 6. This CDR3 spans 13 amino acids. CDR3 protein: CATSVSTGSEQYF. The CDR3 DNA is TGTGCCACCAGTGTCTCGACAGGGTCCGAGCAGTACTTC.

This clone was counted between two and nine times. The gene calls are TRBV11-1 and TRBJ1-1; 10 bases fit TRBD1. The germline gives CDR1 SGHAT, CDR2 FQDESV (reference sequence). V dropped 6 bases and J dropped 4; count of bases not matched to a gene: 11. The CDR3 is made up of 16 amino acids. The CDR3 DNA follows: TGTGCCAGCAGTCGATCCGGGACAGGGGTTTCCACTGAAGCTTTCTTT. Translated: CASSRSGTGVSTEAFF.

J is TRBJ1-3 and V is TRBV29-1; D is uncertain. Germline CDR1 SQVTM, CDR2 ANQGSEA. Trimming cost V 7 bases and J 5 bases, with 15 bases left between them. This CDR3 has 13 amino acids. CDR3 DNA: TGCAGCGCCGAAGGAGGGAATCGAAACACCATATATTTT. Protein product: CSAEGGNRNTIYF.

V gene TRBV29-1 combines with J gene TRBJ2-6, with D hard to call. The CDR3 length is 14 residues. Trimming shortened V by 3 bases and J by 4 bases, and 10 bases separated the two germline ends. CDR1 is SQVTM, CDR2 ANQGSEA, per germline. This CDR3 reads CSVDSGWGANVLTF. The CDR3 nucleotides read TGCAGCGTTGACTCCGGGTGGGGGGCCAACGTCCTGACTTTC.

The CDR3 DNA follows: TGTGCCAGCACTAAACCCGGGACAGGGCTGGCCAAAAACATTCAGTACTTC. As protein: CASTKPGTGLAKNIQYF. V is TRBV28 and J is TRBJ2-4; 9 bases line up with TRBD1. Germline CDR1 reads MDHEN; CDR2 reads SYDVKM. CDR3 size: 17 residues. V lost 7 bases to trimming and J lost 1 base; unmatched junction nucleotides: 11. Full variable domain (remainder filled in from reference TRBV28 and TRBJ2-4): DVKVTQSSRYLVKRTGEKVFLECVQDMDHENMFWYRQDPGLGLRLIYFSYDVKMKEKGDIPEGYSVSREKKERFSLILESASTNQTSMYLCASTKPGTGLAKNIQYFGAGTRLSVL.

This chain links TRBV9 with TRBJ1-2; maybe TRBD1 (6 bases). Germline CDR1 is SGDLS and CDR2 is YYNGEE. The V and J ends lost 0 bases and 3 bases respectively, with 12 bases between them. The CDR3 spans 15 residues. CDR3: CASSVEGVLDYGYTF. The CDR3 DNA reads as TGTGCCAGCAGCGTAGAGGGGGTTCTGGACTATGGCTACACCTTC.

This rearrangement joins TRBV21-1 to TRBJ2-5; TRBD2, the D gene given by the table, was not confirmed from the DNA. TRBV21-1 is assigned pseudogene status. This CDR3 region has 15 residues. The CDR3 bases are TGTGCCAGCAGCCCAAAGGGGGTAGCGGGAGATCCCGAGTACTTC. Protein sequence: CASSPKGVAGDPEYF.

The chain has TRBV14 and TRBJ2-1, with 8 bases aligning to TRBD1. CDR1 is SGHDN and CDR2 is FVKESK in the germline V gene. After removal of 3 bases from V and 8 bases from J, the junction contained 9 bases not matched to a gene. The CDR3 is 15 residues long. The CDR3 sequence: CASSHWTGSLDEQFF. The DNA of the CDR3 is TGTGCCAGCAGCCATTGGACAGGGAGTTTAGATGAGCAGTTCTTC. The full variable domain, completed using reference TRBV14 and TRBJ2-1, is EAGVTQFPSHSVIEKGQTVTLRCDPISGHDNLYWYRRVMGKEIKFLLHFVKESKQDESGMPNNRFLAERTGGTYSTLKVQPAELEDSGVYFCASSHWTGSLDEQFFGPGTRLTVL.

The V call is TRBV5-1, the J call TRBJ2-3; 14 bases align to TRBD2. CDR3 length: 16 residues. V was pared by 3 bases and J by 6 bases, with 6 bases of the junction left unmatched. In germline, CDR1 is SGHRS, CDR2 YFSETQ. The CDR3: CASSSGTSGSGDTQYF. In DNA, the CDR3 is TGCGCCAGCAGCTCCGGGACTAGCGGGAGTGGGGATACGCAGTATTTT. Variable domain in full (rest from reference TRBV5-1 and TRBJ2-3): KAGVTQTPRYLIKTRGQQVTLSCSPISGHRSVSWYQQTPGQGLQFLFEYFSETQRNKGNFPGRFSGRQFSNSRSEMNVSTLELGDSALYLCASSSGTSGSGDTQYFGPGTRLTVL.

On this clone: This same CDR3 is encoded by further DNA sequences in the sample. The chain links TRBV10-3 to TRBJ2-5; D possibly corresponds to TRBD1 (5 bases). The germline V gene has CDR1 ENHRY and CDR2 SYGVKD. The V and J ends lost 3 bases and 3 bases respectively, with 5 bases between them. The CDR3 spans 12 residues. The CDR3 DNA sequence: TGTGCCATCAGTGACAGGGAAGAGACCCAGTACTTC. Translating gives CAISDREETQYF.

This chain connects TRBV20-1 to TRBJ2-7; no clear D gene. Germline V gene sequence: CDR1 DFQATT, CDR2 SNEGSKA (reference sequence). This CDR3 contains 11 residues. V was shortened by 6 bases and J by 5 bases, with 11 bases between the two germline ends. The CDR3 reads CSASYIDEQYF. CDR3 coding DNA: TGCAGTGCCTCCTATATTGACGAGCAGTACTTC.

The chain's CDR3 is CASSQWTGDSNQPQHF. The CDR3 DNA is TGTGCCAGCTCACAATGGACAGGCGATAGCAATCAGCCCCAGCATTTT. V usage is TRBV18 and J usage is TRBJ1-5; TRBD1 aligns across 7 bases. Germline assignment: CDR1 KGHSH and CDR2 LQKENI. After removal of 4 bases from V and 0 bases from J, the junction contained 6 bases not matched to a gene. This CDR3 comprises 16 residues.

This chain joins TRBV27 and TRBJ2-3, with D unresolved. This CDR3 is built from 14 residues. Trimming took 11 bases from V and 5 from J, leaving 20 bases between them. Germline CDR1 reads MNHEY; CDR2 reads SMNVEV (reference sequence). The CDR3 DNA is TGTGCCGCAGCTCCGCCTAGTTTAAGAGATACGCAGTATTTT. This sequence encodes CAAAPPSLRDTQYF.

The rearrangement uses TRBV6-5 and TRBJ2-7, with a possible D match to TRBD1 (5 bases). V lost 5 bases to trimming and J lost 7 bases, with 9 bases between them. From germline, CDR1 is MNHEY and CDR2 SVGAGI. This CDR3 has 11 amino acids. The CDR3 nucleotides read TGTGCCAGCAGTAACAGGCGAGAGCAGTACTTC. This gives the protein CASSNRREQYF.

The sample holds one count of this clone. This chain connects TRBV2 to TRBJ2-7; no clear D gene. Trimming pared 3 bases from V and 3 bases from J, leaving 12 bases between. Germline CDR1 and CDR2: SNHLY and FYNNEI. The length of the CDR3 is 14 residues. The CDR3 loop is CASSEAARYYEQYF. The CDR3 coding sequence is TGTGCCAGCAGTGAGGCGGCCAGATACTACGAGCAGTACTTC. Supplemented by reference TRBV2 and TRBJ2-7, the full variable domain reads EPEVTQTPSHQVTQMGQEVILRCVPISNHLYFYWYRQILGQKVEFLVSFYNNEISEKSEIFDDQFSVERPDGSNFTLKIRSTKLEDSAMYFCASSEAARYYEQYFGPGTRLTVT.

The chain employs TRBV19 and TRBJ2-4, with a possible D match to TRBD2 (6 bases). The CDR3 has 12 residues. CDR1 and CDR2 (germline): LNHDA, SQIVND (reference sequence). Trimming shortened V by 5 bases and J by 9 bases, and 11 bases separated the two germline ends. In DNA form, the CDR3 reads TGTGCCAGTAGTGCGGGGTGGCCCATTCAGTACTTC. Its translation is CASSAGWPIQYF.

V and J are TRBV18 and TRBJ2-7; perhaps TRBD1 as D (6 bases). V was shortened by 5 bases and J by 2 bases, with 13 bases between the two germline ends. This CDR3 comprises 14 residues. In germline, CDR1 is KGHSH, CDR2 LQKENI. As DNA, the CDR3 is TGTGCCAGCTCATCCCGGACAGCAGCCTACGAGCAGTACTTC. Protein: CASSSRTAAYEQYF.

This clone appeared once. The same CDR3 arises from other DNA sequences in this sample as well. This chain connects TRBV30 to TRBJ2-7; D gene uncertain. Germline V lookup: CDR1 GTSNPN, CDR2 SVGIG (reference sequence). V was clipped by 0 bases and J by 4 bases, with 7 bases between them. There are 12 residues in the CDR3. For the CDR3, the DNA is TGTGCCTGGAGTGTATCAGGATACGAGCAGTACTTC. This translates into CAWSVSGYEQYF.

The chain employs TRBV9 and TRBJ1-1; TRBD1 agrees at 9 bases. V lost 4 bases and J lost 5; bases outside the gene matches: 12. From germline, CDR1 is SGDLS and CDR2 YYNGEE. The CDR3 has 16 amino acids. The CDR3 DNA is TGTGCCAGCAGCTTAACCGGGACAGGGATAGGAACTGAAGCTTTCTTT. Amino acid sequence: CASSLTGTGIGTEAFF. The entire variable domain, with the rest obtained from reference TRBV9 and TRBJ1-1, is as follows: DSGVTQTPKHLITATGQRVTLRCSPRSGDLSVYWYQQSLDQGLQFLIQYYNGEERAKGNILERFSAQQFPDLHSELNLSSLELGDSALYFCASSLTGTGIGTEAFFGQGTRLTVV.

The chain combines TRBV23-1 with TRBJ2-7; D is perhaps TRBD2 (5 bases). TRBV23-1 qualifies as an ORF whose function is uncertain. The CDR3 is 12 amino acids. The germline V and J ends were trimmed by 8 bases and 2 bases, with 10 bases remaining between them. CDR3 DNA: TGCGCCAGCCGCCGGGATGCCTACGAGCAGTACTTC. Protein sequence: CASRRDAYEQYF.

The chain links TRBV11-3 to TRBJ2-7; 8 bases align to TRBD2. The V segment lost 8 bases and the J segment 0 bases; nucleotides outside the gene matches: 18. Looked up from germline, CDR1 is SGHNT and CDR2 is YENEEA. CDR3 size: 18 residues. As DNA, the CDR3 is TGTGCCAGCGGCGGGGTTGGGCAGCGGGAGCTCAGCTCCTACGAGCAGTACTTC. Translating gives CASGGVGQRELSSYEQYF. Full variable domain (outside the CDR3, taken from reference TRBV11-3 and TRBJ2-7): EAGVVQSPRYKIIEKKQPVAFWCNPISGHNTLYWYLQNLGQGPELLIRYENEEAVDDSQLPKDRFSAERLKGVDSTLKIQPAELGDSAVYLCASGGVGQRELSSYEQYFGPGTRLTVT.

The chain combines TRBV18 with TRBJ2-5; no clear D. The V gene's germline CDR1 is KGHSH and CDR2 LQKENI. This CDR3 region has 14 residues. Trimming cost V 0 bases and J 3 bases, with 8 bases left between them. The CDR3 DNA is TGTGCCAGCTCACCACCCTCACAGAAAGAGACCCAGTACTTC. It specifies CASSPPSQKETQYF.

This clone was seen a few times. CDR3 amino acids: CASSLDPSSGNTIYF. CDR3 DNA sequence: TGTGCCAGCAGCTTGGATCCGAGCTCTGGAAACACCATATATTTT. The rearrangement uses TRBV5-6 and TRBJ1-3; no clear D gene. V was trimmed by 0 bases and J by 0 bases, leaving 7 bases between them. The CDR3 extends over 15 amino acids. Germline CDR1 and CDR2: SGHDT and YYEEEE. Combining the CDR3 with reference TRBV5-6 and TRBJ1-3 gives the whole variable domain DAGVTQSPTHLIKTRGQQVTLRCSPKSGHDTVSWYQQALGQGPQFIFQYYEEEERQRGNFPDRFSGHQFPNYSSELNVNALLLGDSALYLCASSLDPSSGNTIYFGEGSWLTVV.